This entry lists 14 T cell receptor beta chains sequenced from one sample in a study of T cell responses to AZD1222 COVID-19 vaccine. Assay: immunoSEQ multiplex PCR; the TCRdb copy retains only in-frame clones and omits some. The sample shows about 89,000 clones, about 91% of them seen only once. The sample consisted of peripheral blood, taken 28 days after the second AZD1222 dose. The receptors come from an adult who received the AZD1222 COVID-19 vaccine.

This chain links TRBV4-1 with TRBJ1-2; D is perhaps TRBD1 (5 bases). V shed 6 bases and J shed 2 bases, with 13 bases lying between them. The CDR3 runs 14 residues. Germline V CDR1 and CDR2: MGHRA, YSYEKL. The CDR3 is CASRPGTANYGYTF. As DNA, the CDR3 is TGCGCCAGCAGACCTGGGACGGCAAACTATGGCTACACCTTC.

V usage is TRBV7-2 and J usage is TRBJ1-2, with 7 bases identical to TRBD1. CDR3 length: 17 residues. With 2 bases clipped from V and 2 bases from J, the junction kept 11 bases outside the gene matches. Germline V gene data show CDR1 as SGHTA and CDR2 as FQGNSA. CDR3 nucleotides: TGTGCCAGCAGCTTACGTGCTCGTGACAGGGTGAACTATGGCTACACCTTC. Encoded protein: CASSLRARDRVNYGYTF.

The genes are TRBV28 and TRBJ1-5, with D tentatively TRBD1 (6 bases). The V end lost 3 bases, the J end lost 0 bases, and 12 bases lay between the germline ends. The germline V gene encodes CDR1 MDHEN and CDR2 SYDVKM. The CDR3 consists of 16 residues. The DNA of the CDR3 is TGTGCCAGCAGTTTCCGGGGGGCTTATAGCAATCAGCCCCAGCATTTT. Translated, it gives CASSFRGAYSNQPQHF.

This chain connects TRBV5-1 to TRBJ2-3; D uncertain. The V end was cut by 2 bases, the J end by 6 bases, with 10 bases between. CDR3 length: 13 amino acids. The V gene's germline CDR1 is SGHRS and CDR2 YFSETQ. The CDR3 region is CASSFRAGDTQYF. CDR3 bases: TGCGCCAGCAGCTTCCGGGCTGGTGATACGCAGTATTTT.

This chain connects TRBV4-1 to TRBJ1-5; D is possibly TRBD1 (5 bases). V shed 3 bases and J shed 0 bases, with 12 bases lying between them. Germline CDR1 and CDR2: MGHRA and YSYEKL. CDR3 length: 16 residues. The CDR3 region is CASSQQGINSNQPQHF. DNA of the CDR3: TGCGCCAGCAGCCAGCAGGGTATCAATAGCAATCAGCCCCAGCATTTT.

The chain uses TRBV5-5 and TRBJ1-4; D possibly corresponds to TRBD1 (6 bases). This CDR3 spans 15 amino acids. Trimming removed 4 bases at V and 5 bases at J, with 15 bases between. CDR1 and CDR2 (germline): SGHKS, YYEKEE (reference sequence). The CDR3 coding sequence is TGTGCCAGCAGCCGCCGAGAGGGGGTAAATGAAAAACTGTTTTTT. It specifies CASSRREGVNEKLFF.

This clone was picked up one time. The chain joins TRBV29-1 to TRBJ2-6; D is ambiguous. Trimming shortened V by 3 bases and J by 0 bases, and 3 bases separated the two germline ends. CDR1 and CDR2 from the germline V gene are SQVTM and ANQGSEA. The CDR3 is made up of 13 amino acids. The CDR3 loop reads CSVEGSGANVLTF. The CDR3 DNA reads TGCAGCGTTGAGGGCTCTGGGGCCAACGTCCTGACTTTC.

CDR3 sequence (DNA): TGCGCCAGCAGCCCCGATTGGAACATTCAGTACTTC. Protein sequence: CASSPDWNIQYF. The V and J genes are TRBV5-1 and TRBJ2-4; D unresolved. The germline CDR1 and CDR2 sequences are SGHRS and YFSETQ. The CDR3 spans 12 residues. V was pared by 4 bases and J by 7 bases, with 9 bases between.

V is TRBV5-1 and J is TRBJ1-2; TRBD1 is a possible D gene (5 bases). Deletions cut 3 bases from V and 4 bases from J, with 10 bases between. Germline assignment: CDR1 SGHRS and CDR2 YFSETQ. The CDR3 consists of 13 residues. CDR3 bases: TGCGCCAGCAGCTCCAGGGTAGCCTATGGCTACACCTTC. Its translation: CASSSRVAYGYTF. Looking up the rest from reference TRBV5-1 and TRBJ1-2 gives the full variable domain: KAGVTQTPRYLIKTRGQQVTLSCSPISGHRSVSWYQQTPGQGLQFLFEYFSETQRNKGNFPGRFSGRQFSNSRSEMNVSTLELGDSALYLCASSSRVAYGYTFGSGTRLTVV.

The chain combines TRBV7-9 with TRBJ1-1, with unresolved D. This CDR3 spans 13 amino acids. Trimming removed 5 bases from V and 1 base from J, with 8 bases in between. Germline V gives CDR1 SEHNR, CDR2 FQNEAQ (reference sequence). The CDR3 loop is CASSPRRNTEAFF. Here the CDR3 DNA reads TGTGCCAGCAGCCCCAGGAGGAACACTGAAGCTTTCTTT.

CDR3 sequence reads: CASRRGTTRGYEQYF. The CDR3 nucleotides read TGTGCCAGCAGACGCGGGACCACGAGGGGCTACGAGCAGTACTTC. V is TRBV5-5 and J is TRBJ2-7; perhaps TRBD2 as D (6 bases). This CDR3 is 15 amino acids long. Trimming took off 5 bases at V and 3 bases at J, with 18 bases between the two ends. Germline CDR1 and CDR2: SGHKS and YYEKEE (reference sequence). Together with reference TRBV5-5 and TRBJ2-7, the CDR3 gives the full variable domain: DAGVTQSPTHLIKTRGQQVTLRCSPISGHKSVSWYQQVLGQGPQFIFQYYEKEERGRGNFPDRFSARQFPNYSSELNVNALLLGDSALYLCASRRGTTRGYEQYFGPGTRLTVT.

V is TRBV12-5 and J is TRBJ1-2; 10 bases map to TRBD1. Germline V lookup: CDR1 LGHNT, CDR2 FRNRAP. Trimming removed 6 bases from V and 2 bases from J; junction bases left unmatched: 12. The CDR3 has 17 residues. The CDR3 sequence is CASGPRQGARENYGYTF. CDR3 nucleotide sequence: TGTGCTAGTGGCCCCCGACAGGGGGCACGGGAGAACTATGGCTACACCTTC.

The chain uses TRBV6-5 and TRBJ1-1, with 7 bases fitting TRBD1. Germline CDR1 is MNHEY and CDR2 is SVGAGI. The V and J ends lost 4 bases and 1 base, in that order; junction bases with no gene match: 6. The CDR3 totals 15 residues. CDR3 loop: CASSSLQGTNTEAFF. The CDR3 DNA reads TGTGCCAGCAGTTCCCTACAGGGGACGAACACTGAAGCTTTCTTT.

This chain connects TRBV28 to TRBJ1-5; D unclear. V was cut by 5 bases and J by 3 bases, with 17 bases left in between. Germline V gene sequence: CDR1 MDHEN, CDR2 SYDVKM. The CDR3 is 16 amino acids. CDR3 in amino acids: CASSTLWEEYNQPQHF. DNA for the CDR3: TGTGCCAGCAGTACCCTTTGGGAGGAATACAATCAGCCCCAGCATTTT.